A few counts support the clone carrying this T cell receptor beta chain. Antigen unknown. This sample is drawn from a study of beta chain features in type 1 diabetes. Study-wide findings and caveats: Moderately but significantly shorter TCRB CDR3s were found in Type 1 diabetes patients in all four CD4+ subsets.

Reverse transcribing all isolated RNA meant expressed TCRB transcripts were sequenced. The data were produced by immunoSEQ multiplex PCR, yet TCRdb's version contains in-frame clones alone and is incomplete. The sample includes around 280,000 clones, over 12% of them seen just once. Sorted CD4+ subsets: naive, central memory, regulatory, stem cell-like memory (CD45RO/CCR7/CD25/CD127/CD95/CD27 panel). Per the germline V gene, CDR1 is SGHRS and CDR2 is YFSETQ. The CDR3 is made up of 14 amino acids. The J segment lost 4 bases and the V segment lost 0 bases, leaving 3 bases of the junction unmatched. The chain links TRBV5-1 to TRBJ2-7; TRBD2 agrees at 8 bases. Specimen: naive CD4+ T cells from blood. This TCR was recovered from a man aged 18 to 30 with type 1 diabetes. CDR3 in DNA: TGCGCCAGCAGCTTGGCTAGCGGGTTATACGAGCAGTACTTC. Translating it yields CASSLASGLYEQYF.